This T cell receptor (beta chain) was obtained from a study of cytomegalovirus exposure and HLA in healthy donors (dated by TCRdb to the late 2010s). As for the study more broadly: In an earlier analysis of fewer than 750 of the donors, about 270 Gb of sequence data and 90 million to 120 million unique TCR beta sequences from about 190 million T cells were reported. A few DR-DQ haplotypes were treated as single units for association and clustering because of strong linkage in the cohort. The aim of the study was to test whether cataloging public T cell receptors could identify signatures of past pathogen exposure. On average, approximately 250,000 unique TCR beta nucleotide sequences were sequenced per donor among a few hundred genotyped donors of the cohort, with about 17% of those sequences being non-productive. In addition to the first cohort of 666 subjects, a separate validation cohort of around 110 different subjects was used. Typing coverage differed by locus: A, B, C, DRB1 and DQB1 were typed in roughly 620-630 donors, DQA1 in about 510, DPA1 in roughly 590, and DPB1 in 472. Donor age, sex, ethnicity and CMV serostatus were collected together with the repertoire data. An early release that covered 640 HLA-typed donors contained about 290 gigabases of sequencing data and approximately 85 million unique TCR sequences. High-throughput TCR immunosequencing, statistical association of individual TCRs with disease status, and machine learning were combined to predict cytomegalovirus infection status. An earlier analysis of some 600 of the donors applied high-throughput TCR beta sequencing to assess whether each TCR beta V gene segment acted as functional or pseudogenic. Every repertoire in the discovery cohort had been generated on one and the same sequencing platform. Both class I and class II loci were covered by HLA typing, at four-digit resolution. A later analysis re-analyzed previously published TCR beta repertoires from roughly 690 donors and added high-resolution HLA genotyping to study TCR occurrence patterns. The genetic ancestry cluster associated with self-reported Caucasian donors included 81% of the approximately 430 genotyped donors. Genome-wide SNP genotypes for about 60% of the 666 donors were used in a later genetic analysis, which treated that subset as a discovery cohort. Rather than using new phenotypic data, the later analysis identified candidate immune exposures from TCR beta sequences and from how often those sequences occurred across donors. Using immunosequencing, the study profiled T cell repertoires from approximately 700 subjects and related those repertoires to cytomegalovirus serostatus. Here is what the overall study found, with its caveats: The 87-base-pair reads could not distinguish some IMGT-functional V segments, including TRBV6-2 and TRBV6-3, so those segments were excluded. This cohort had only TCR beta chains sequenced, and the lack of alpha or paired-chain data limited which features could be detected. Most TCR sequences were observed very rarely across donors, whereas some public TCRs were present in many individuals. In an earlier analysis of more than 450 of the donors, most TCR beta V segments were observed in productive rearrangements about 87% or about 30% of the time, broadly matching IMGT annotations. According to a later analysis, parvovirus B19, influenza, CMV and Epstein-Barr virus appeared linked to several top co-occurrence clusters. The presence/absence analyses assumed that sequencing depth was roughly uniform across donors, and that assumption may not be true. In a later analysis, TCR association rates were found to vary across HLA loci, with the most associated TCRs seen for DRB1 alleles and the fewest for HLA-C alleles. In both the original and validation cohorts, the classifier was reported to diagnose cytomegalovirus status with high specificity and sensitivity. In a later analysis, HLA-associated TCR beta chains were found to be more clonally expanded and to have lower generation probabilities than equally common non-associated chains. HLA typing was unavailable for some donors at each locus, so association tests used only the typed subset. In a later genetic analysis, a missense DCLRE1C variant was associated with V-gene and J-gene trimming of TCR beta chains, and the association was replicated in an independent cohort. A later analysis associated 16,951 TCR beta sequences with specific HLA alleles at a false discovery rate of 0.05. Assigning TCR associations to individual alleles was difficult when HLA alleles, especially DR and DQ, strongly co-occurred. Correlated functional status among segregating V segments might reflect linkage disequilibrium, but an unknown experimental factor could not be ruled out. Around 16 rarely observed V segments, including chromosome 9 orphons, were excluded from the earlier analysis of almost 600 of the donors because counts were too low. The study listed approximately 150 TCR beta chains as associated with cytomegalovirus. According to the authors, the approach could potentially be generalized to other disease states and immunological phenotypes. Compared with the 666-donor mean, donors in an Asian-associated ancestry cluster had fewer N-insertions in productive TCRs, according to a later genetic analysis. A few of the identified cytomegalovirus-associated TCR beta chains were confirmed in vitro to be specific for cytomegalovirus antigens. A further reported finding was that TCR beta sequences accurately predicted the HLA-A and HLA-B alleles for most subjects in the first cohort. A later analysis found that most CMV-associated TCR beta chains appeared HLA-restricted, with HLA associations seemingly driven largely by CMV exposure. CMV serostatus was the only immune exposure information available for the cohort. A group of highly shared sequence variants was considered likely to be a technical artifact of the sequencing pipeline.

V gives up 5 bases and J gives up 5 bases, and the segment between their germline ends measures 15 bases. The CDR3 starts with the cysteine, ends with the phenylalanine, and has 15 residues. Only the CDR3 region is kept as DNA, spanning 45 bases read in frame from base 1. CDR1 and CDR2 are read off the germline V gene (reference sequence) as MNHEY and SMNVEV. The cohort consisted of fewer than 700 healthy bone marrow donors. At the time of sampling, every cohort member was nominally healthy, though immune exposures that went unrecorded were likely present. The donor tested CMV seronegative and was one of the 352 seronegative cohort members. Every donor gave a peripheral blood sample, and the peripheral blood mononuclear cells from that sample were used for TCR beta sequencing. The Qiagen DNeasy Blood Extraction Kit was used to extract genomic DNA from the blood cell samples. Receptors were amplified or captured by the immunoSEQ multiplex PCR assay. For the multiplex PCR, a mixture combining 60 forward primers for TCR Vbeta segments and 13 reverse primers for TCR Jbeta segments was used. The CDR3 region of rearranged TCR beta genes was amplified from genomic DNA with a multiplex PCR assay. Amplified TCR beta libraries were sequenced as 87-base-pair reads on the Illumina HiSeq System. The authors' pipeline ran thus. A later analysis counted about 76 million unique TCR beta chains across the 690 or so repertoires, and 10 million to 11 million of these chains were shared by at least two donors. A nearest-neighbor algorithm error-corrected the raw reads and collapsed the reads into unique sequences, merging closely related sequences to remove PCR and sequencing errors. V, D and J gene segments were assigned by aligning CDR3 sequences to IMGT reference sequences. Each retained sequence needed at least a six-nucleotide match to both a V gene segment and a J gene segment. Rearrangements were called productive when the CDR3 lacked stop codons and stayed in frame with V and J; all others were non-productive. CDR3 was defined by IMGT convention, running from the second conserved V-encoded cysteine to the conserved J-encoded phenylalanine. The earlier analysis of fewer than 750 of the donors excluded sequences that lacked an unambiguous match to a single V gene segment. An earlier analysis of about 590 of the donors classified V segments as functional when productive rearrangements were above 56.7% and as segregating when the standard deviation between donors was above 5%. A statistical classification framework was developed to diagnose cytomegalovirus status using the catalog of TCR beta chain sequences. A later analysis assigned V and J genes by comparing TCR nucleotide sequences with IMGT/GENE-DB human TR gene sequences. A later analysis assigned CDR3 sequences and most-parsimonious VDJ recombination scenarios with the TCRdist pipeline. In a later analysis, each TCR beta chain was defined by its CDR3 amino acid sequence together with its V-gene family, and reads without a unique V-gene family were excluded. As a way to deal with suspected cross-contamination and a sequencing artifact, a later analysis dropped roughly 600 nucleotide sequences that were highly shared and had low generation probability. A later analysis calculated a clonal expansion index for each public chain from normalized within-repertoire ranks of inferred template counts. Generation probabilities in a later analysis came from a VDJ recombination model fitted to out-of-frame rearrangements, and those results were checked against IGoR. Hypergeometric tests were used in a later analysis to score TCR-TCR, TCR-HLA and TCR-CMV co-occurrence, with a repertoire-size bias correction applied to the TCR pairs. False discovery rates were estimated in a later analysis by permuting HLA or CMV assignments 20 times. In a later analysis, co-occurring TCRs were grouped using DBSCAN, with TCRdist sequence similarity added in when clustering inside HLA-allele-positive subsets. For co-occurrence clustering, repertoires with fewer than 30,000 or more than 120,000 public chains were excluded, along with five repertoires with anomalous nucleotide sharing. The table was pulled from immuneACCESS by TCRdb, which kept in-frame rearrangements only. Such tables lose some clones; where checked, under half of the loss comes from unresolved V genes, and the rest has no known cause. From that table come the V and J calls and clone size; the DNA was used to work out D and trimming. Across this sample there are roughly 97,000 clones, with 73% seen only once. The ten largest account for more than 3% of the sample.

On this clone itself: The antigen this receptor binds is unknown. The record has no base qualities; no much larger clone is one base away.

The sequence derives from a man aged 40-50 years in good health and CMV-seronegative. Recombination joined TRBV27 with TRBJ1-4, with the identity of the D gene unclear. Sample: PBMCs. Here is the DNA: TGTGCCAGCAGTGCAGGAAACAGACGAAATGAAAAACTGTTTTTT. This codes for CASSAGNRRNEKLFF.